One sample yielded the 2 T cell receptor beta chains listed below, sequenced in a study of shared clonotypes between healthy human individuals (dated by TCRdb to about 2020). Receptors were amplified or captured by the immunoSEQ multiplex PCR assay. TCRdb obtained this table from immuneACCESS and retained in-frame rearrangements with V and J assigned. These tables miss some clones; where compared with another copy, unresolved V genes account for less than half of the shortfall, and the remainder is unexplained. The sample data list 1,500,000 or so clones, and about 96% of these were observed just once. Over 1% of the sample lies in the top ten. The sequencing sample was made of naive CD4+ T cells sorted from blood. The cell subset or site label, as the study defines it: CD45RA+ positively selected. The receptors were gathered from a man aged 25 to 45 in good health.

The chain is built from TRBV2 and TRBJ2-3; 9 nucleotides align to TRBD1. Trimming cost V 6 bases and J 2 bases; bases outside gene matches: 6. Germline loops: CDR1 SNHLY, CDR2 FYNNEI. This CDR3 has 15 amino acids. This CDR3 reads CASRVDRGVTDTQYF. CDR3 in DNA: TGTGCCAGCAGAGTTGACAGGGGGGTCACAGATACGCAGTATTTT. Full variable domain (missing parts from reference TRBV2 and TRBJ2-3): EPEVTQTPSHQVTQMGQEVILRCVPISNHLYFYWYRQILGQKVEFLVSFYNNEISEKSEIFDDQFSVERPDGSNFTLKIRSTKLEDSAMYFCASRVDRGVTDTQYFGPGTRLTVL.

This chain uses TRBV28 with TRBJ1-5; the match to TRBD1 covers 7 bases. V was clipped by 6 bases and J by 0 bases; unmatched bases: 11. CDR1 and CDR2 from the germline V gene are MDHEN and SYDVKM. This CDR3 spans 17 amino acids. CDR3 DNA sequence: TGTGCCAGCAGGCCTCCTACAGGGGTCCCTAGCAATCAGCCCCAGCATTTT. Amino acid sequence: CASRPPTGVPSNQPQHF.